The 16 T cell receptor beta chains listed next were all sequenced from one sample in a study of blood T cell repertoires in COVID-19. The method was immunoSEQ multiplex PCR; TCRdb's version includes in-frame clones alone and lacks a portion of them. This table holds 35,000 to 50,000 clones, over 70% found once. Material for sequencing was peripheral blood. The receptors were sampled from a woman of 80 years or more with acute or convalescent COVID-19.

This chain connects TRBV7-3 to TRBJ1-1; D gene unclear. With 2 bases removed from V and 0 bases from J, the gap between germline ends came to 10 bases. Germline values: CDR1 SGHTA, CDR2 FQGTGA. This CDR3 region has 15 residues. This CDR3 is CASSLGQYMNTEAFF. DNA of the CDR3: TGTGCCAGCAGCTTAGGGCAGTATATGAACACTGAAGCTTTCTTT. Based on the CDR3 plus reference TRBV7-3 and TRBJ1-1, the full variable domain is GAGVSQTPSNKVTEKGKYVELRCDPISGHTALYWYRQSLGQGPEFLIYFQGTGAADDSGLPNDRFFAVRPEGSVSTLKIQRTERGDSAVYLCASSLGQYMNTEAFFGQGTRLTVV.

This sequence joins TRBV7-9 and TRBJ1-1, with D maybe TRBD1 (5 bases). The CDR3 totals 13 residues. The germline V gene has CDR1 SEHNR and CDR2 FQNEAQ (reference sequence). V was cut by 5 bases and J by 4 bases, with 11 bases left in between. This CDR3 reads CASSRGEGTEAFF. The CDR3 DNA reads as TGTGCCAGCAGCCGGGGGGAGGGCACTGAAGCTTTCTTT.

This sequence joins TRBV25-1 and TRBJ1-1, with 11 bases aligning to TRBD1. This CDR3 is 15 amino acids long. Unmatched junction bases numbered 12, after V lost 9 bases and J lost 6 bases. The V gene's germline CDR1 is MGHDK and CDR2 SYGVNS. The CDR3 loop is CASLAGQGGKAEAFF. The CDR3 region has the DNA TGTGCCAGTCTCGCGGGACAGGGGGGTAAGGCTGAAGCTTTCTTT.

This chain joins TRBV7-8 and TRBJ1-5; D remains ambiguous. Trimming shortened V by 1 base and J by 9 bases, and 16 bases separated the two germline ends. The CDR3 runs 15 residues. The germline gives CDR1 SGHVS, CDR2 FQNEAQ. The CDR3 DNA is TGTGCCAGCAGCTTAGTTGCCCTAAGGGAGTGGCCCCAGCATTTT. It is translated as CASSLVALREWPQHF.

This chain uses TRBV11-2 with TRBJ2-5; D gene unclear. The germline V and J ends were trimmed by 3 bases and 3 bases, with 11 bases remaining between them. The CDR3 extends over 14 amino acids. Germline-derived CDR1 and CDR2 are SGHAT and FQNNGV. CDR3 in amino acids: CASSFSLNKETQYF. The CDR3 nucleotides read TGTGCCAGCAGCTTTAGCCTTAATAAAGAGACCCAGTACTTC.

The chain carries TRBV11-2 and TRBJ2-5, with 7 bases identical to TRBD1. The trim removed 7 bases at V and 4 bases at J, leaving 12 bases unmatched. The CDR3 loop spans 15 amino acids. Germline V CDR1 and CDR2: SGHAT, FQNNGV. The CDR3 nucleotides read TGTGCCAGCACCTCGACTCGAACAGGGGTAGAGACCCAGTACTTC. Translation gives CASTSTRTGVETQYF.

This sequence joins TRBV5-1 and TRBJ2-7, with TRBD2 identical over 8 bases. The CDR3 is 14 residues long. The ends lost 6 bases at V and 3 bases at J; junction bases unmatched: 8. Germline lookup yields CDR1 SGHRS and CDR2 YFSETQ. CDR3 nucleotide sequence: TGCGCCAGCACCAGTGTAGCGGGGAGCTACGAGCAGTACTTC. As protein: CASTSVAGSYEQYF.

The chain recombines TRBV11-3 with TRBJ2-2; TRBD1 aligns across 7 bases. This CDR3 is built from 15 residues. Trimming at V came to 5 bases and at J to 2 bases, leaving 5 bases not matched to a gene. Per germline, CDR1 SGHNT and CDR2 YENEEA. CDR3 amino acids: CASSPGTANTGELFF. In DNA, the CDR3 is TGTGCCAGCAGCCCGGGGACAGCTAACACCGGGGAGCTGTTTTTT.

This clone appeared once. The rearrangement uses TRBV2 and TRBJ1-3; no reliable D call. Trimming took 7 bases from V and 0 from J, leaving 10 bases between them. Germline CDR1 reads SNHLY; CDR2 reads FYNNEI. The CDR3 runs to 14 residues. The CDR3 reads CASTKILSGNTIYF. CDR3 coding DNA: TGTGCCAGCACTAAAATACTCTCTGGAAACACCATATATTTT.

This clone has only one observation. The rearrangement uses TRBV6-5 and TRBJ1-3, with D hard to call. This CDR3 has 15 residues. Germline V gene data show CDR1 as MNHEY and CDR2 as SVGAGI. V dropped 5 bases and J dropped 0 bases, with 11 bases sitting between them. The CDR3 here is CASSLEGSSGNTIYF. DNA for the CDR3: TGTGCCAGCAGTCTTGAAGGGAGCTCTGGAAACACCATATATTTT.

This chain joins TRBV6-5 and TRBJ2-3; the match to TRBD1 covers 8 bases. Germline loops: CDR1 MNHEY, CDR2 SVGAGI. CDR3 length: 16 amino acids. The V and J ends lost 3 bases and 2 bases, in that order; junction bases with no gene match: 7. In nucleotides, the CDR3 is TGTGCCAGCAGTTATTCCGGGACAGGTCTCACAGATACGCAGTATTTT. It codes for CASSYSGTGLTDTQYF.

V usage is TRBV12-5 and J usage is TRBJ2-7; 11 nucleotides line up with TRBD2. CDR3 length: 16 residues. J gave up 0 bases and V 6 bases, and 7 bases lay outside the gene matches. Germline V gene sequence: CDR1 LGHNT, CDR2 FRNRAP. The CDR3, as DNA: TGTGCTAGTGGAAGGACTAGCGGGTGGAGCTCCTACGAGCAGTACTTC. This gives the protein CASGRTSGWSSYEQYF.

The chain links TRBV3-1 (or the pseudogene TRBV3-2) to TRBJ2-5; 11 bases line up with TRBD2. There are 16 residues in the CDR3. With 3 bases clipped from V and 5 bases from J, the junction kept 8 bases outside the gene matches. Germline V gene lookup returns CDR1 LGHDT and CDR2 YNNKEL (reference sequence). The CDR3 loop is CASSHRPSGGSETQYF. CDR3 DNA: TGTGCCAGCAGCCACCGCCCTAGCGGGGGGAGTGAGACCCAGTACTTC.

The chain combines TRBV19 with TRBJ2-7; 8 positions agree with TRBD1. V lost 4 bases to trimming and J lost 4 bases; unmatched junction nucleotides: 3. Germline values: CDR1 LNHDA, CDR2 SQIVND (reference sequence). CDR3 length: 13 amino acids. This CDR3 reads CASSTQGGYEQYF. In DNA, the CDR3 is TGTGCCAGTAGTACACAGGGGGGTTACGAGCAGTACTTC.

The chain has TRBV6-5 and TRBJ1-6, with 9 bases aligning to TRBD1. After removal of 7 bases from V and 8 bases from J, the junction contained 9 bases not matched to a gene. Germline CDR1 MNHEY, CDR2 SVGAGI. The CDR3 consists of 15 residues. The CDR3 is CASNTRTGVDSPLHF. In DNA form, the CDR3 reads TGTGCCAGCAATACCCGGACAGGGGTCGATTCACCCCTCCACTTT.

The chain uses TRBV5-1 and TRBJ2-7, with TRBD2 matching 9 bases. CDR1 SGHRS and CDR2 YFSETQ come from the germline V gene. The CDR3 loop spans 14 amino acids. V shed 5 bases and J 5 bases; nucleotides not matched to a gene: 8. This chain's CDR3 is CASRPGLALDEQYF. CDR3 in DNA: TGCGCCAGCAGGCCAGGACTAGCGCTCGACGAGCAGTACTTC.